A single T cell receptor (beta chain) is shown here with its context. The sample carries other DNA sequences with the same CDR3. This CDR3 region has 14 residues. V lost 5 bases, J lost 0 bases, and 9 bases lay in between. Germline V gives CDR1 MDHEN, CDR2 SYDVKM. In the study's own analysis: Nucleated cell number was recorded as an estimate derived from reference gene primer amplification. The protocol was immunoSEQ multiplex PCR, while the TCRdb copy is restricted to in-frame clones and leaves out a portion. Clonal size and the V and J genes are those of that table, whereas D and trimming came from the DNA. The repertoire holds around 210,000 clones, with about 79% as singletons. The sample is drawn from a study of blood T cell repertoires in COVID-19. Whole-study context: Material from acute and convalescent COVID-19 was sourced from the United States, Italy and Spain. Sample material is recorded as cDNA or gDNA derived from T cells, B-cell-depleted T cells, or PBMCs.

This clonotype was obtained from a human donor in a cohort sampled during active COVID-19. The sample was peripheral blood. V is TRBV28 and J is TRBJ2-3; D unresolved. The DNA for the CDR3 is TGTGCCAGCAGTCCTTCCGGGAGCACAGATACGCAGTATTTT. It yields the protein CASSPSGSTDTQYF.